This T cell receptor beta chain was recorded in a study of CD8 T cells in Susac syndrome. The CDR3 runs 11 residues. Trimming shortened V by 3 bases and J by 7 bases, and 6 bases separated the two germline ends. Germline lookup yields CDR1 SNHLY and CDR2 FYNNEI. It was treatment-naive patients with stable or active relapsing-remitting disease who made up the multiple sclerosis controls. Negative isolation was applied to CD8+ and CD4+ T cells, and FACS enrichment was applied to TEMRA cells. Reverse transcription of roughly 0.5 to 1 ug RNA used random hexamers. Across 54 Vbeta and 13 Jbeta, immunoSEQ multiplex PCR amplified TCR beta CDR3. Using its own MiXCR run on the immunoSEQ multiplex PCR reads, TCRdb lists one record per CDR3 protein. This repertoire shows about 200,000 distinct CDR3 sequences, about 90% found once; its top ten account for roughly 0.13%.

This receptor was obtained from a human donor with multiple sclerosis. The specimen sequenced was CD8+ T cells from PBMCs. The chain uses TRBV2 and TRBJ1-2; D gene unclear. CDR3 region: CASSERAGYTF. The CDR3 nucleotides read TGTGCCAGCAGTGAGAGGGCTGGCTACACCTTC.